The entry below describes one T cell receptor beta chain. Gene names are mouse gene names. The DNA ends 4 residues before the CDR3 does, and the rest of the CDR3 is filled in from the germline J gene. The data belong to a study of CD8+ T cells in alopecia areata. On the basis of CD4, CD8alpha, NKG2D, NKG2ACE and other markers, pooled cutaneous lymph node cells were sorted. After isolation, RNA underwent reverse transcription to generate cDNA as the sequencing template. Repertoires were generated with immunoSEQ multiplex PCR, while TCRdb's copy carries only in-frame clones and drops some. The data show around 290,000 clones, none appearing only once, with more than 0.95% held by the ten largest. There are 15 residues in the CDR3. CDR1 is NSHNY and CDR2 is SYGAGN in the germline V gene. The ends lost 4 bases at V and 1 base at J; junction bases unmatched: 5.

The specimen sequenced was CD4+ T cells sorted from a lymph node. The chain combines TRBV13-1 with TRBJ2-1, with 7 bases matching TRBD2. The TCR sequence derives from a C3H/HeJ mouse with alopecia areata. MHC haplotype of the mouse line: H2-k. The CDR3 loop is CASSRTGANYAEQFF. CDR3 DNA, as far as it was read: TGTGCCAGCAGTCGGACTGGAGCAAACTATGCT.